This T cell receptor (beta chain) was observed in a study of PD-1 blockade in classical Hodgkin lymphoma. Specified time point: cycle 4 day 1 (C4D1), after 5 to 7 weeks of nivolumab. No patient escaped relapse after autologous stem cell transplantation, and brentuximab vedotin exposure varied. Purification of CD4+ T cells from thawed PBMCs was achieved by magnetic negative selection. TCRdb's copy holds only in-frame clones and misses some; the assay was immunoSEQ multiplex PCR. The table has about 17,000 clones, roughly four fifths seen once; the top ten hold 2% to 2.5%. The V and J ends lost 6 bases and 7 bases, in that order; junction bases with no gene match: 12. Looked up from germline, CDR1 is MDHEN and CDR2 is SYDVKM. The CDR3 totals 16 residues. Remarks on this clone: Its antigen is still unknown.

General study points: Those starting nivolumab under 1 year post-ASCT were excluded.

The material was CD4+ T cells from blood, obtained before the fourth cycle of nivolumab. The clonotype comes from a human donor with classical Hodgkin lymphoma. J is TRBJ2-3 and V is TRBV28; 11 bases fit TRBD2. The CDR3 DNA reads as TGTGCCAGCAGCCCCATAGCGGGGGGGGTCTCATATACGCAGTATTTT. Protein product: CASSPIAGGVSYTQYF.